These 30 T cell receptor beta chains were sequenced from one sample in a study of post-analysis software for immune sequencing data. Overall study findings and caveats: Five or six TRBV segments were significantly more frequent in patients than in controls. TRBV5-6, TRBV5-1 and TRBV20-1 were among these segments.

Their cognate antigens are unknown. Unique molecular identifiers featured in each of the TCR beta cDNA libraries. A single record per CDR3 protein comes from TCRdb applying MiXCR to the PCR reads. This table holds 600,000 to 700,000 distinct CDR3 sequences, 59% found once. Sequenced: blood. The receptor source for this set is a girl aged 2 to 9 with multiple sclerosis.

The chain recombines TRBV7-9 with TRBJ1-1; D not certain. V was shortened by 1 base and J by 3 bases, with 9 bases between the two germline ends. Per the germline V gene, CDR1 is SEHNR and CDR2 is FQNEAQ (reference sequence). CDR3 length: 14 amino acids. This CDR3 reads CASSLGPGDTEAFF. The CDR3 nucleotides read TGTGCCAGCAGCTTAGGCCCCGGGGACACTGAAGCTTTCTTT.

The V and J genes are TRBV6-1 and TRBJ2-1, with TRBD1 as a possible D gene (5 bases). The CDR3 extends over 13 amino acids. V was shortened by 6 bases and J by 7 bases, with 13 bases between the two germline ends. Germline CDR1 and CDR2: MNHNS and SASEGT. The CDR3 sequence is CASSLGQSNEQFF. DNA of the CDR3: TGTGCCAGCAGCCTTGGACAATCTAATGAGCAGTTCTTC.

In this sample, this clonotype turned up a few times. V and J are TRBV15 and TRBJ2-7, with D unclear. The V gene's germline CDR1 is LNHNV and CDR2 YYDKDF (reference sequence). The CDR3 is made up of 12 amino acids. The V and J ends lost 3 bases and 3 bases respectively, with 6 bases between them. CDR3 DNA sequence: TGTGCCACCAGCAGGGGCTACTACGAGCAGTACTTC. This codes for CATSRGYYEQYF.

The V call is TRBV25-1, the J call TRBJ1-2; tentative D call: TRBD1 (5 bases). The CDR3 contains 14 residues. Trimming left V 4 bases short and J 4 bases short, with 13 bases between. From germline, CDR1 is MGHDK and CDR2 SYGVNS. In nucleotides, the CDR3 is TGTGCCAGCAGTGCCTCCGGGACGGGCTATGGCTACACCTTC. The encoded protein is CASSASGTGYGYTF.

The chain links TRBV27 to TRBJ2-1; no firm D call. V lost 2 bases and J lost 7, with 12 bases in between. This CDR3 has 14 amino acids. Germline V gene lookup returns CDR1 MNHEY and CDR2 SMNVEV (reference sequence). The CDR3 nucleotides are TGTGCCAGCAGTTTAGGTTCCACCTTGAATGAGCAGTTCTTC. Translating it yields CASSLGSTLNEQFF.

The chain employs TRBV12-3 or TRBV12-4 and TRBJ2-3, with 7 bases fitting TRBD1. The CDR3 runs 14 residues. After removal of 6 bases from V and 2 bases from J, the junction contained 5 bases not matched to a gene. DNA for the CDR3: TGTGCCAGCAGGCGCGACAGGGTCACAGATACGCAGTATTTT. It yields the protein CASRRDRVTDTQYF.

The table lists this clonotype with many counts. The chain employs TRBV12-3 or TRBV12-4 and TRBJ2-1; 7 bases line up with TRBD1. The CDR3 runs to 13 residues. V lost 6 bases and J lost 3; bases outside the gene matches: 2. DNA for the CDR3: TGTGCCAGCAGCTCAGGGGGCTACAATGAGCAGTTCTTC. Translation: CASSSGGYNEQFF.

In its sample, this clonotype was seen a few times. V is TRBV5-1 and J is TRBJ2-1, with D unclear. The CDR3 extends over 13 amino acids. In germline, CDR1 is SGHRS, CDR2 YFSETQ. The V end lost 1 base, the J end lost 5 bases, and 7 bases lay between the germline ends. CDR3 loop: CASSLSTDNEQFF. Here the CDR3 DNA reads TGCGCCAGCAGCTTGTCAACGGACAATGAGCAGTTCTTC.

V usage is TRBV4-2 and J usage is TRBJ2-4; D may match TRBD1 or TRBD2 (5 bases each). CDR3 length equals 17 residues. Germline V lookup: CDR1 LGHNA, CDR2 YNFKEQ. Trimming removed 0 bases at V and 0 bases at J, with 12 bases between. CDR3 sequence: CASSQDIWDLAKNIQYF. The CDR3 DNA reads as TGTGCCAGCAGCCAAGATATATGGGACCTAGCCAAAAACATTCAGTACTTC.

This clonotype has just a few counts. The V and J genes are TRBV6-1 and TRBJ2-7; D tentatively reads TRBD1 or TRBD2 (5 bases each). Per germline, CDR1 MNHNS and CDR2 SASEGT. The CDR3 length is 16 residues. Trimming removed 3 bases from V and 2 bases from J, with 17 bases in between. The CDR3 protein is CASSDPLAGAAYEQYF. DNA for the CDR3: TGTGCCAGCAGTGATCCTCTCGCCGGGGCGGCCTACGAGCAGTACTTC.

The chain uses TRBV12-3 or TRBV12-4 and TRBJ2-1; the D call may be TRBD1 or TRBD2 (5 bases each). The CDR3 is made up of 16 amino acids. With 5 bases removed from V and 5 bases from J, the gap between germline ends came to 19 bases. This chain's CDR3 is CASSPSTEGKDNEQFF. The DNA for the CDR3 is TGTGCCAGCAGTCCGTCGACAGAGGGGAAGGACAATGAGCAGTTCTTC.

This clonotype has more than one count but fewer than ten. The chain joins TRBV4-1 to TRBJ2-7; possibly TRBD1 for D (6 bases). With 1 base removed from V and 4 bases from J, the gap between germline ends came to 14 bases. CDR3 length equals 15 residues. Germline V gene sequence: CDR1 MGHRA, CDR2 YSYEKL. Here the CDR3 DNA reads TGCGCCAGCAGCCAAGTGGGGGACACCTTTTACGAGCAGTACTTC. Its translation is CASSQVGDTFYEQYF.

The chain links TRBV29-1 to TRBJ2-5, with D possibly matching TRBD1 (6 bases). Trimming pared 7 bases from V and 5 bases from J, leaving 20 bases between. CDR1 and CDR2 (germline): SQVTM, ANQGSEA. The CDR3 is 14 amino acids. This chain's CDR3 is CSGVPGQKGETQYF. Here the CDR3 DNA reads TGCAGCGGGGTCCCGGGACAAAAGGGGGAGACCCAGTACTTC.

This chain connects TRBV7-9 to TRBJ1-2, with no clear D. The CDR3 runs 13 residues. Trimming left V 5 bases short and J 3 bases short, with 10 bases between. Germline CDR1 and CDR2: SEHNR and FQNEAQ (reference sequence). The CDR3 reads CASSPKTDYGYTF. CDR3 DNA: TGTGCCAGCAGCCCAAAGACGGACTATGGCTACACCTTC.

This chain connects TRBV5-1 to TRBJ2-4, with 7 bases lining up with TRBD2. The length of the CDR3 is 13 residues. V gave up 7 bases and J gave up 2 bases; unmatched junction bases: 3. Per germline, CDR1 SGHRS and CDR2 YFSETQ. The CDR3 coding sequence is TGCGCCAGCCGGGAGGAAACCAAAAACATTCAGTACTTC. Translating it yields CASREETKNIQYF.

The sample holds a few counts of this clonotype. The rearrangement joins TRBV2 to TRBJ2-3; D is unresolved. This CDR3 region has 11 residues. Germline-derived CDR1 and CDR2 are SNHLY and FYNNEI. The ends were cut back, 7 bases at V and 5 bases at J, with 7 bases in the middle. The CDR3 nucleotides are TGTGCCAGCACCCCCAAAGATACGCAGTATTTT. As protein: CASTPKDTQYF.

This clonotype has only a few counts. V gene TRBV24-1 combines with J gene TRBJ2-7, with D possibly being TRBD1 (5 bases). The CDR3 spans 13 residues. Trimming left V 4 bases short and J 2 bases short, with 8 bases between. Germline CDR1 is KGHDR and CDR2 is SFDVKD. CDR3 in DNA: TGTGCCACCAGTGAAAAGGACACCTACGAGCAGTACTTC. It is translated as CATSEKDTYEQYF.

This clonotype occurred a few times. The CDR3 nucleotides are TGCAGTGCCACGCTACAGGGCTCTGGGGCCAACGTCCTGACTTTC. Translating it yields CSATLQGSGANVLTF. The chain couples TRBV20-1 to TRBJ2-6, with D tentatively TRBD1 (6 bases). The germline V and J ends were trimmed by 6 bases and 0 bases, with 12 bases remaining between them. Germline lookup yields CDR1 DFQATT and CDR2 SNEGSKA (reference sequence). The CDR3 has 15 amino acids.

This clonotype was found once. V usage is TRBV12-3 or TRBV12-4 and J usage is TRBJ2-5; TRBD1 aligns across 8 bases. CDR3 length equals 15 residues. V lost 5 bases and J lost 5; bases outside the gene matches: 10. Written as DNA, the CDR3 is TGTGCCAGCAGTCTGGCCCGACAGGGGTTGGAGACCCAGTACTTC. This encodes CASSLARQGLETQYF.

The rearrangement joins TRBV6-5 to TRBJ1-2; perhaps TRBD1 as D (6 bases). Per germline, CDR1 MNHEY and CDR2 SVGAGI. Trimming took off 4 bases at V and 7 bases at J, with 13 bases between the two ends. The CDR3 has 13 residues. CDR3 nucleotide sequence: TGTGCCAGCAGTTGGCGACAGGATGGTGGCTACACCTTC. Translation gives CASSWRQDGGYTF.

The chain has TRBV6-5 and TRBJ2-3; TRBD2 aligns across 9 bases. V gave up 4 bases and J gave up 5 bases; unmatched junction bases: 7. Germline CDR1 MNHEY, CDR2 SVGAGI. The CDR3 spans 15 residues. CDR3 sequence reads: CASSWLAGARDTQYF. CDR3 bases: TGTGCCAGCAGTTGGTTAGCGGGAGCTCGAGATACGCAGTATTTT.

This clonotype was picked up a small number of times. CDR3 protein: CASSQASTGQQYF. The CDR3 DNA sequence: TGTGCCAGCAGCCAAGCTTCGACAGGCCAGCAGTACTTC. V gene TRBV3-1 combines with J gene TRBJ2-7; D may be TRBD1 (6 bases). Trimming cost V 1 base and J 8 bases, with 12 bases left between them. CDR3 length: 13 residues. CDR1 and CDR2 (germline): LGHDT, YNNKEL (reference sequence).

The chain couples TRBV6-5 to TRBJ2-1; no clear D. The germline V and J ends were trimmed by 7 bases and 7 bases, with 14 bases remaining between them. The CDR3 is 13 residues long. The V gene's germline CDR1 is MNHEY and CDR2 SVGAGI. The CDR3: CASISLSINEQFF. The CDR3 coding sequence is TGTGCCAGCATTTCTCTCAGTATAAATGAGCAGTTCTTC.

This clonotype was observed a handful of times. J is TRBJ1-5 and V is TRBV6-6; D remains unclear. Between the trimmed V and J ends, which lost 6 bases and 7 bases, there was a span of 16 bases. The CDR3 length is 14 residues. Per germline, CDR1 MNHNY and CDR2 SVGAGI (reference sequence). CDR3 sequence (DNA): TGTGCCAGCAGACCCCGGGGATCTGCCCAGCCCCAGCATTTT. Translation: CASRPRGSAQPQHF.

A few counts support this clonotype. The rearrangement links TRBV7-2 to TRBJ1-2; D unresolved. V lost 3 bases and J lost 3, with 8 bases in between. From germline, CDR1 is SGHTA and CDR2 FQGNSA. This CDR3 spans 13 amino acids. The CDR3 coding sequence is TGTGCCAGCAGCTTGGTGGGCGACTATGGCTACACCTTC. Translation: CASSLVGDYGYTF.

V and J are TRBV14 and TRBJ1-1; D unresolved. The CDR3 covers 15 residues. The germline V gene has CDR1 SGHDN and CDR2 FVKESK. V was shortened by 5 bases and J by 1 base, with 14 bases between the two germline ends. The CDR3 protein is CASSEARLKNTEAFF. As DNA, the CDR3 is TGTGCCAGCAGCGAAGCCCGGTTAAAGAACACTGAAGCTTTCTTT.

The chain has TRBV20-1 and TRBJ1-6, with TRBD1 as a possible D gene (5 bases). CDR3 size: 14 residues. Trimming pared 3 bases from V and 7 bases from J, leaving 13 bases between. Germline-derived CDR1 and CDR2 are DFQATT and SNEGSKA (reference sequence). This CDR3 reads CSARAGTWNSPLHF. The DNA of the CDR3 is TGCAGTGCTAGGGCCGGGACGTGGAATTCACCCCTCCACTTT.

This chain joins TRBV3-1 and TRBJ2-7, with D hard to call. Looked up from germline, CDR1 is LGHDT and CDR2 is YNNKEL (reference sequence). This CDR3 has 16 amino acids. V shed 3 bases and J shed 4 bases, with 19 bases lying between them. The CDR3 region has the DNA TGTGCCAGCAGCCAGGACGGACCTTCGGTTAGGTACGAGCAGTACTTC. Its translation: CASSQDGPSVRYEQYF.

The chain couples TRBV11-2 to TRBJ2-3, with D unresolved. Trimming took off 4 bases at V and 0 bases at J, with 8 bases between the two ends. The CDR3 consists of 14 residues. Germline loops: CDR1 SGHAT, CDR2 FQNNGV. CDR3 loop: CASSCNSSTDTQYF. CDR3 DNA: TGTGCCAGCAGCTGTAACTCTAGCACAGATACGCAGTATTTT. Filled out from reference TRBV11-2 and TRBJ2-3, the complete variable domain reads EAGVAQSPRYKIIEKRQSVAFWCNPISGHATLYWYQQILGQGPKLLIQFQNNGVVDDSQLPKDRFSAERLKGVDSTLKIQPAKLEDSAVYLCASSCNSSTDTQYFGPGTRLTVL.

V is TRBV27 and J is TRBJ1-4; possibly TRBD1 for D (5 bases). Germline values: CDR1 MNHEY, CDR2 SMNVEV (reference sequence). The V gene lost 8 bases and the J gene lost 4 bases, with 8 bases spanning the gap. The CDR3 is 12 residues long. The chain's CDR3 is CASGGRNEKLFF. In DNA form, the CDR3 reads TGTGCCAGCGGGGGACGTAATGAAAAACTGTTTTTT.